This entry concerns a single TCR beta chain. Its antigen remains undetermined. No much larger clonotype is one base removed from it; base qualities were not supplied. Ficoll-Paque density gradient centrifugation was the method used to isolate PBMCs. The sequencer listed for this sample is Illumina NovaSeq 6000. TCRalpha and TCRbeta cDNA libraries were built by 5'RACE with constant-segment primers, adding sample barcodes and unique molecular identifiers. RNA was extracted from every sample with Trizol reagent. Library amplification was performed in two PCR steps, and a second sample barcode and Illumina TruSeq adapters were introduced in the second step. The libraries were sequenced on an Illumina NovaSeq using 2 x 150 bp paired-end reads. Per the authors' processing: With migec v1.2.7, reads were demultiplexed and then collapsed into UMI-guided consensus sequences. With mixcr v2.1.11, UMI consensuses were aligned to TRA and TRB V and J templates and assembled into clonotypes. Expanded or contracted clonotypes were those called significant by both edgeR and NoisET, with noise models trained on biological replicates. For edgeR calls, a false discovery rate-adjusted p below 0.01 and a log2 fold-change threshold of 1 were applied. As an exploratory analysis of dynamics, max-normalized trajectories of the 1000 most abundant clonotypes were examined by PCA with hierarchical clustering. Each responding clone was given a CD4 or CD8 phenotype based on the CD4+ and CD8+ repertoires, which had been sequenced separately. TCRdb cleaned the public reads at Q25 with fastp, built clones with MiXCR and kept in-frame beta chains. Rows are combined by CDR3 protein, so each entry shows the most common genes and DNA. These V and J calls are TCRdb output, not the study's own analysis. For this sample there are fewer than 350,000 distinct CDR3 sequences; 8.2% appear just once. Together, the top ten hold approximately 23% of the sample.

This entry is derived from a study of T-cell memory formation after mild COVID-19 (TCRdb year 2021). With regard to the full study: TCR sequence clusters from the two donors were largely donor specific. In a couple of donors, T-cell clones that expanded and contracted after mild COVID-19 were tracked by sequencing TCRalpha and TCRbeta repertoires over time. Two young, previously healthy adult volunteers, one female and one male, were included in the cohort. Results and caveats for the whole study, not just this receptor: Whether the second-wave clones peaking on day 37 were SARS-CoV-2 specific was not confirmed. The detection of some responding clones in pre-infection memory suggests that pre-existing cross-reactive memory T cells joined the SARS-CoV-2 response. Only a couple of mild cases were covered by the study, and larger cohorts that include severe cases with pre-infection samples were considered necessary. Contracting CD4+ clones appeared mostly in the CM and EM memory subsets, whereas CD8+ clones were enriched in EMRA. Balanced CD4/CD8 phenotypes were observed for clones contracting from day 15 to 85, whereas a bias towards CD4+ was observed for a second wave of clones expanding from day 15 to 37.

Cut back by 0 bases and 1 base, the V and J ends lie 14 bases apart. The CDR3 starts with the cysteine, ends with the phenylalanine, and has 16 residues. Only the CDR3 DNA is retained, 48 bases long and in frame from the first base. Taken from the germline V gene (reference sequence), the CDR1 and CDR2 loops are DFQATT and SNEGSKA. The receptor was derived from a man aged 18 to 29 who had mild COVID-19 (a few samples of this study predate the infection). The sample titles of this study are shuffled in the database, so cell type and time point are left out; the donor was told from shared clones. Sequenced input: PBMCs or a T cell subset sorted from them (not recorded which). The rearrangement joined TRBV20-1 to TRBJ2-3, with a weak D call of TRBD1 (6 bases match). Here the CDR3 is given as CSARDLRGWGTDTQYF. DNA sequence: TGCAGTGCTAGAGATCTCAGGGGATGGGGCACAGATACGCAGTATTTT.